Listed below are T cell receptor beta chains from one sample, sequenced in a study of blood T cell repertoires in COVID-19. Only in-frame clones appear in the TCRdb table, and some are missing; sequencing was by immunoSEQ multiplex PCR. The table shows some 220,000 clones, with around 80% occurring only once. The specimen was peripheral blood. The receptor source for this set is a woman in her 30s with COVID-19, enrolled during active disease. Each CDR3 is given with its conserved first and last residue. The D gene is left open where the match is weak. The size field is filled for only some rows; it gives once, few, many or a size class.

v_gene: TRBV7-9
abundance: -
j_gene: TRBJ2-7
d_gene: TRBD1
CDR3aa: CASSSGQDYSYEQYF
CDR3nt: TGTGCCAGCAGCTCGGGACAGGATTACTCCTACGAGCAGTACTTC

v_gene: TRBV19
abundance: once
j_gene: TRBJ1-6
d_gene: TRBD1
CDR3aa: CASSTGTGGISPLHF
CDR3nt: TGTGCCAGTAGTACCGGGACAGGGGGCATTTCACCCCTCCACTTT

v_gene: TRBV7-9
abundance: -
j_gene: TRBJ1-3
d_gene: -
CDR3aa: CASSSGSHRNTIYF
CDR3nt: TGTGCCAGCAGCTCGGGGTCTCACCGAAACACCATATATTTT

v_gene: TRBV29-1
abundance: -
j_gene: TRBJ1-4
d_gene: TRBD1
CDR3aa: CSVTRTGGNEKLFF
CDR3nt: TGCAGCGTTACCCGGACAGGGGGCAATGAAAAACTGTTTTTT

v_gene: TRBV5-1
abundance: -
j_gene: TRBJ1-2
d_gene: TRBD1
CDR3aa: CASRAGQGYGYTF
CDR3nt: TGCGCCAGCAGGGCGGGACAGGGCTATGGCTACACCTTC

v_gene: TRBV9
abundance: -
j_gene: TRBJ2-7
d_gene: TRBD2
CDR3aa: CASSLAGGYEQYF
CDR3nt: TGTGCCAGCAGCCTAGCGGGAGGGTACGAGCAGTACTTC

v_gene: TRBV20-1
abundance: -
j_gene: TRBJ2-5
d_gene: TRBD2
CDR3aa: CSASGTSGSTETQYF
CDR3nt: TGCAGTGCTAGTGGGACTAGCGGGAGTACGGAGACCCAGTACTTC

v_gene: TRBV5-6
abundance: once
j_gene: TRBJ1-2
d_gene: -
CDR3aa: CASSYIVSPERGYTF
CDR3nt: TGTGCCAGCAGCTACATTGTAAGCCCGGAGCGCGGCTACACCTTC

v_gene: TRBV7-9
abundance: once
j_gene: TRBJ1-1
d_gene: TRBD1
CDR3aa: CASSPRDREGDTEAFF
CDR3nt: TGTGCCAGCAGCCCGAGGGACAGGGAGGGCGACACTGAAGCTTTCTTT

v_gene: TRBV9
abundance: few
j_gene: TRBJ1-1
d_gene: TRBD1
CDR3aa: CASSTGDRGTEAFF
CDR3nt: TGTGCCAGCAGCACAGGGGATAGGGGCACTGAAGCTTTCTTT

v_gene: TRBV7-3
abundance: -
j_gene: TRBJ2-1
d_gene: TRBD2
CDR3aa: CASSLKVAGSKQFF
CDR3nt: TGTGCCAGCAGCTTAAAGGTAGCGGGGTCCAAGCAGTTCTTC

v_gene: TRBV18
abundance: -
j_gene: TRBJ1-1
d_gene: TRBD1
CDR3aa: CASSPRGLVTEAFF
CDR3nt: TGTGCCAGCTCACCTAGGGGGCTCGTGACTGAAGCTTTCTTT

v_gene: TRBV7-2
abundance: -
j_gene: TRBJ2-4
d_gene: -
CDR3aa: CASSLGLGGNIQYF
CDR3nt: TGTGCCAGCAGCTTAGGGCTGGGGGGAAACATTCAGTACTTC

v_gene: TRBV6-5
abundance: -
j_gene: TRBJ1-5
d_gene: TRBD1
CDR3aa: CASSSDRGQPQHF
CDR3nt: TGTGCCAGCAGTTCGGACAGGGGCCAGCCCCAGCATTTT

v_gene: TRBV5-1
abundance: -
j_gene: TRBJ2-4
d_gene: TRBD2
CDR3aa: CASSNGTSGDNQYF
CDR3nt: TGCGCCAGCAGTAACGGGACTAGCGGGGATAATCAGTACTTC

v_gene: TRBV5-1
abundance: -
j_gene: TRBJ2-2
d_gene: TRBD2
CDR3aa: CASSLRPAGDPNTGELFF
CDR3nt: TGCGCCAGCAGCTTGAGGCCAGCGGGAGACCCGAACACCGGGGAGCTGTTTTTT

v_gene: TRBV7-2
abundance: once
j_gene: TRBJ1-2
d_gene: TRBD1
CDR3aa: CASSSPGQSLDGYTF
CDR3nt: TGTGCCAGCAGCTCGCCGGGACAGTCCTTGGATGGCTACACCTTC

v_gene: TRBV25-1
abundance: -
j_gene: TRBJ2-7
d_gene: -
CDR3aa: CASSGAYEQYF
CDR3nt: TGTGCCAGCAGCGGTGCCTACGAGCAGTACTTC

v_gene: TRBV30
abundance: -
j_gene: TRBJ2-7
d_gene: TRBD1
CDR3aa: CAWRGPIRTGGTYEQYF
CDR3nt: TGTGCCTGGAGGGGGCCAATCCGGACAGGGGGGACCTACGAGCAGTACTTC

v_gene: TRBV6-6
abundance: once
j_gene: TRBJ2-3
d_gene: -
CDR3aa: CASSWGDAGGQDTQYF
CDR3nt: TGTGCCAGCAGTTGGGGGGACGCAGGAGGTCAAGATACGCAGTATTTT

v_gene: TRBV9
abundance: -
j_gene: TRBJ2-1
d_gene: TRBD2
CDR3aa: CASSGLAGFNEQFF
CDR3nt: TGTGCCAGCAGCGGACTAGCGGGATTCAATGAGCAGTTCTTC

v_gene: TRBV30
abundance: few
j_gene: TRBJ1-1
d_gene: TRBD1
CDR3aa: CAWRARDRDVTEAFF
CDR3nt: TGTGCCTGGAGGGCCCGGGACAGGGACGTCACTGAAGCTTTCTTT

v_gene: TRBV28
abundance: -
j_gene: TRBJ2-7
d_gene: TRBD2
CDR3aa: CASSPTTSGGIVQYF
CDR3nt: TGTGCCAGCAGTCCTACGACTAGCGGGGGTATCGTGCAGTACTTC

v_gene: TRBV27
abundance: -
j_gene: TRBJ2-1
d_gene: TRBD1
CDR3aa: CASSFIFGQGFNEQFF
CDR3nt: TGTGCCAGCAGTTTCATATTCGGACAGGGTTTTAATGAGCAGTTCTTC

v_gene: TRBV19
abundance: few
j_gene: TRBJ2-6
d_gene: -
CDR3aa: CASATSGANVLTF
CDR3nt: TGTGCCAGTGCCACTTCTGGGGCCAACGTCCTGACTTTC

v_gene: TRBV6-2/TRBV6-3
abundance: once
j_gene: TRBJ2-2
d_gene: TRBD1
CDR3aa: CASSYFFVRQGLPGELFF
CDR3nt: TGTGCCAGCAGTTACTTTTTTGTTAGACAGGGATTACCCGGGGAGCTGTTTTTT

v_gene: TRBV20-1
abundance: few
j_gene: TRBJ1-6
d_gene: -
CDR3aa: CSASRMGREPYNSPLHF
CDR3nt: TGCAGTGCTAGTAGGATGGGCAGGGAACCCTATAATTCACCCCTCCACTTT

v_gene: TRBV7-9
abundance: -
j_gene: TRBJ1-2
d_gene: TRBD1
CDR3aa: CASSLIDRGSGYTF
CDR3nt: TGTGCCAGCAGCTTAATTGACAGGGGAAGCGGCTACACCTTC

v_gene: TRBV3-1/TRBV3-2
abundance: -
j_gene: TRBJ2-1
d_gene: -
CDR3aa: CASSQNYSPNNEQFF
CDR3nt: TGTGCCAGCAGCCAAAACTATTCTCCAAACAATGAGCAGTTCTTC

v_gene: TRBV5-4
abundance: -
j_gene: TRBJ1-1
d_gene: TRBD1
CDR3aa: CASSQKDRFDTEAFF
CDR3nt: TGTGCCAGCAGTCAAAAGGACAGGTTTGACACTGAAGCTTTCTTT

v_gene: TRBV6-5
abundance: -
j_gene: TRBJ2-7
d_gene: TRBD2
CDR3aa: CASRLTSGSHEQYF
CDR3nt: TGTGCCAGCAGGCTGACTAGCGGCTCTCACGAGCAGTACTTC

v_gene: TRBV11-2
abundance: -
j_gene: TRBJ2-1
d_gene: TRBD2
CDR3aa: CASSSWSGRVAEGGDEQFF
CDR3nt: TGTGCCAGCAGCTCGTGGAGTGGGAGGGTAGCGGAGGGAGGGGATGAGCAGTTCTTC

v_gene: TRBV9
abundance: once
j_gene: TRBJ2-1
d_gene: TRBD2
CDR3aa: CASSLRTSGGAGYYNEQFF
CDR3nt: TGTGCCAGCAGCTTGAGGACTAGCGGGGGGGCTGGCTACTACAATGAGCAGTTCTTC

v_gene: TRBV4-1
abundance: -
j_gene: TRBJ2-1
d_gene: TRBD2
CDR3aa: CASSQGPQREGLDEQFF
CDR3nt: TGCGCCAGCAGCCAAGGGCCACAGCGGGAGGGCCTGGATGAGCAGTTCTTC

v_gene: TRBV28
abundance: -
j_gene: TRBJ2-7
d_gene: -
CDR3aa: CASRQPGGSYEQYF
CDR3nt: TGTGCCAGCAGGCAGCCGGGCGGGTCCTACGAGCAGTACTTC

v_gene: TRBV19
abundance: -
j_gene: TRBJ1-1
d_gene: -
CDR3aa: CASSIKQPNTEAFF
CDR3nt: TGTGCCAGTAGTATAAAACAGCCTAACACTGAAGCTTTCTTT

v_gene: TRBV24-1
abundance: -
j_gene: TRBJ2-1
d_gene: TRBD1
CDR3aa: CATSDPTGTGRNEQFF
CDR3nt: TGTGCCACCAGTGATCCGACCGGGACAGGGAGAAATGAGCAGTTCTTC

v_gene: TRBV5-5
abundance: -
j_gene: TRBJ2-2
d_gene: TRBD1
CDR3aa: CASSSRQGGAGELFF
CDR3nt: TGTGCCAGCAGCTCAAGACAGGGTGGGGCCGGGGAGCTGTTTTTT

v_gene: TRBV10-3
abundance: -
j_gene: TRBJ2-2
d_gene: -
CDR3aa: CAISESYGGRGTGELFF
CDR3nt: TGTGCCATCAGTGAGTCTTACGGGGGGCGAGGTACCGGGGAGCTGTTTTTT

v_gene: TRBV5-1
abundance: -
j_gene: TRBJ2-2
d_gene: -
CDR3aa: CASSFTPNTGELFF
CDR3nt: TGCGCCAGCAGCTTTACACCGAACACCGGGGAGCTGTTTTTT

v_gene: TRBV30
abundance: -
j_gene: TRBJ2-6
d_gene: TRBD2
CDR3aa: CAWSPGGVGANVLTF
CDR3nt: TGTGCCTGGAGTCCCGGGGGGGTCGGGGCCAACGTCCTGACTTTC

v_gene: TRBV24-1
abundance: few
j_gene: TRBJ2-5
d_gene: TRBD1
CDR3aa: CATSGGQGTQETQYF
CDR3nt: TGTGCCACCAGTGGCGGACAGGGAACCCAAGAGACCCAGTACTTC

v_gene: TRBV5-5
abundance: -
j_gene: TRBJ1-2
d_gene: -
CDR3aa: CASSLVGGNYGYTF
CDR3nt: TGTGCCAGCAGCTTGGTTGGAGGGAACTATGGCTACACCTTC

v_gene: TRBV18
abundance: once
j_gene: TRBJ2-6
d_gene: TRBD2
CDR3aa: CASSRTSNPRGANVLTF
CDR3nt: TGTGCCAGCTCACGGACTAGTAATCCGCGTGGGGCCAACGTCCTGACTTTC

v_gene: TRBV19
abundance: -
j_gene: TRBJ2-5
d_gene: TRBD1
CDR3aa: CASRKPGQGRETQYF
CDR3nt: TGTGCCAGTAGAAAACCGGGACAGGGAAGGGAGACCCAGTACTTC

v_gene: TRBV6-5
abundance: -
j_gene: TRBJ2-1
d_gene: TRBD2
CDR3aa: CASSPFRGAYNEQFF
CDR3nt: TGTGCCAGCAGTCCTTTTCGGGGGGCCTACAATGAGCAGTTCTTC

v_gene: TRBV10-3
abundance: -
j_gene: TRBJ1-2
d_gene: TRBD1
CDR3aa: CAITTGQSYGYTF
CDR3nt: TGTGCCATCACCACGGGACAGTCCTATGGCTACACCTTC

v_gene: TRBV19
abundance: once
j_gene: TRBJ2-1
d_gene: -
CDR3aa: CASTDGPGGHNEQFF
CDR3nt: TGTGCCAGTACCGACGGCCCAGGGGGGCACAATGAGCAGTTCTTC

v_gene: TRBV4-1
abundance: -
j_gene: TRBJ2-1
d_gene: -
CDR3aa: CASSLPQGNNEQFF
CDR3nt: TGCGCCAGCAGCCTCCCCCAGGGTAACAATGAGCAGTTCTTC

v_gene: TRBV2
abundance: -
j_gene: TRBJ2-3
d_gene: TRBD2
CDR3aa: CASSLGLAGGTQYF
CDR3nt: TGTGCCAGCAGCCTGGGACTAGCGGGTGGTACGCAGTATTTT

v_gene: TRBV9
abundance: -
j_gene: TRBJ2-3
d_gene: TRBD2
CDR3aa: CASSVLSGEHTDTQYF
CDR3nt: TGTGCCAGCAGCGTCCTTAGCGGGGAACACACAGATACGCAGTATTTT

v_gene: TRBV6-2/TRBV6-3
abundance: -
j_gene: TRBJ1-5
d_gene: TRBD1
CDR3aa: CASSEPGTGGNQPQHF
CDR3nt: TGTGCCAGCAGTGAGCCCGGGACAGGGGGCAATCAGCCCCAGCATTTT

v_gene: TRBV7-3
abundance: once
j_gene: TRBJ2-3
d_gene: TRBD2
CDR3aa: CASSLLGEGDTQYF
CDR3nt: TGTGCCAGCAGCTTATTGGGGGAGGGAGATACGCAGTATTTT

v_gene: TRBV21-1
abundance: few
j_gene: TRBJ2-1
d_gene: -
CDR3aa: CASSAPTGDSYNEQFF
CDR3nt: TGTGCCAGCAGCGCCCCGACAGGGGACTCCTACAATGAGCAGTTCTTC

v_gene: TRBV6-2/TRBV6-3
abundance: -
j_gene: TRBJ1-6
d_gene: TRBD1
CDR3aa: CASSSILTGENSPLHF
CDR3nt: TGTGCCAGCAGTTCTATCTTGACAGGGGAGAATTCACCCCTCCACTTT

v_gene: TRBV9
abundance: -
j_gene: TRBJ1-5
d_gene: -
CDR3aa: CASGTGSNQPQHF
CDR3nt: TGTGCCAGCGGAACGGGTAGCAATCAGCCCCAGCATTTT

v_gene: TRBV6-5
abundance: -
j_gene: TRBJ2-7
d_gene: -
CDR3aa: CATIGGSYEQYF
CDR3nt: TGTGCCACAATAGGGGGTTCCTACGAGCAGTACTTC

v_gene: TRBV29-1
abundance: few
j_gene: TRBJ1-1
d_gene: -
CDR3aa: CSGGPGWGMNTEAFF
CDR3nt: TGCAGCGGTGGGCCGGGTTGGGGCATGAACACTGAAGCTTTCTTT

v_gene: TRBV2
abundance: -
j_gene: TRBJ1-4
d_gene: -
CDR3aa: CASSPNGTPNEKLFF
CDR3nt: TGTGCCAGCAGCCCAAACGGGACACCCAATGAAAAACTGTTTTTT